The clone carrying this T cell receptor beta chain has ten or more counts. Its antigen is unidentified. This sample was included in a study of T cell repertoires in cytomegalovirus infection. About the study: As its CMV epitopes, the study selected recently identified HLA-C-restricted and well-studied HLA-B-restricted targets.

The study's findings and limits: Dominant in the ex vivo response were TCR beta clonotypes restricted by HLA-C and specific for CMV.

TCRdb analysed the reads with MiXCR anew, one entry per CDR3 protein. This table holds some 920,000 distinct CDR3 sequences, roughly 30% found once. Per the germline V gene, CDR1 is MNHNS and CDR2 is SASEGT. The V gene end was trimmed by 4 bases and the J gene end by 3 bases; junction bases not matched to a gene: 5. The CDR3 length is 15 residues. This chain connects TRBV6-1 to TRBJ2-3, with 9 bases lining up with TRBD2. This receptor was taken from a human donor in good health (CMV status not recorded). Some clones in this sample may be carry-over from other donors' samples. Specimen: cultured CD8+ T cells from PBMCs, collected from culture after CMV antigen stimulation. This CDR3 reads CASSGLLAGTDTQYF. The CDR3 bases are TGTGCCAGCAGTGGTCTCCTAGCGGGGACAGATACGCAGTATTTT.